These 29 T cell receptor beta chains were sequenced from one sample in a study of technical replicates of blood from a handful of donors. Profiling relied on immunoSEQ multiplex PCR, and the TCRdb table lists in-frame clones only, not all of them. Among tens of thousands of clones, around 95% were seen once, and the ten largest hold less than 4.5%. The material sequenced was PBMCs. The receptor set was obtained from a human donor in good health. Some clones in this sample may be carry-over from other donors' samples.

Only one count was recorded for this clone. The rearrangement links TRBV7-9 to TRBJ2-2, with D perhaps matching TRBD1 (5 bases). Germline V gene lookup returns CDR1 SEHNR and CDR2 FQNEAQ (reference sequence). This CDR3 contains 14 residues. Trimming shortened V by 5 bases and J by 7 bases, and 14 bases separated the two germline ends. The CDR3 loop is CASSQSGNFGELFF. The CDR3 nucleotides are TGTGCCAGCAGCCAGTCAGGGAATTTCGGGGAGCTGTTTTTT.

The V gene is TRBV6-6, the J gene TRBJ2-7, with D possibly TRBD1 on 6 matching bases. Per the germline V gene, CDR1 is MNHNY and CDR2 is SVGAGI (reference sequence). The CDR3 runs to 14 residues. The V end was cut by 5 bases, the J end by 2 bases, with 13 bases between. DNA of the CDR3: TGTGCCAGCAGTCAGACAGGAACCCCCTACGAGCAGTACTTC. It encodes CASSQTGTPYEQYF.

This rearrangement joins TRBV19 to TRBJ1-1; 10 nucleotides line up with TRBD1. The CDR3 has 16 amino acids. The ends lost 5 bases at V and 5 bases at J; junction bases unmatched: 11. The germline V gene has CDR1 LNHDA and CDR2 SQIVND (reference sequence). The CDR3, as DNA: TGTGCCAGTAGTCCCCAGACAGGGGGCATCGGGACTGAAGCTTTCTTT. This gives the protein CASSPQTGGIGTEAFF.

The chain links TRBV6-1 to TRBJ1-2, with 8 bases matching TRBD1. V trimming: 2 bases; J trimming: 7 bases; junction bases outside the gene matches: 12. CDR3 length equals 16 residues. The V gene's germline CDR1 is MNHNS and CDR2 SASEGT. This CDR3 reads CASSESWTGRVGGYTF. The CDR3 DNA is TGTGCCAGCAGTGAATCCTGGACAGGGCGGGTGGGTGGCTACACCTTC.

The CDR3 nucleotides read TGTGCCAGCAGCTTACCGGGCTCCTACGAGCAGTACTTC. As protein: CASSLPGSYEQYF. The V call is TRBV11-2, the J call TRBJ2-7; D call uncertain. Germline assignment: CDR1 SGHAT and CDR2 FQNNGV. The CDR3 runs to 13 residues. The V and J ends lost 2 bases and 0 bases respectively, with 5 bases between them.

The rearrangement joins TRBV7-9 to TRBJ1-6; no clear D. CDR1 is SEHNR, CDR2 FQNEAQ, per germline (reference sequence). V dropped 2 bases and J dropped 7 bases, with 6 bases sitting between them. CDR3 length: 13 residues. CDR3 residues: CASSLSENSPLHF. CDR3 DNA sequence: TGTGCCAGCAGCTTATCCGAGAATTCACCCCTCCACTTT. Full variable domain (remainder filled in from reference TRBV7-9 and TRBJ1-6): DTGVSQNPRHKITKRGQNVTFRCDPISEHNRLYWYRQTLGQGPEFLTYFQNEAQLEKSRLLSDRFSAERPKGSFSTLEIQRTEQGDSAMYLCASSLSENSPLHFGNGTRLTVT.

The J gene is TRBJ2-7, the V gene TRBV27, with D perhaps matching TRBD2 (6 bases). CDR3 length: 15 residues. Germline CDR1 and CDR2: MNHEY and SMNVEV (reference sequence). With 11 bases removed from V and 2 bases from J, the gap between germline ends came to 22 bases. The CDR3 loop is CACQRRGGSPYEQYF. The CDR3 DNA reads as TGTGCCTGTCAACGGAGGGGCGGAAGCCCCTACGAGCAGTACTTC.

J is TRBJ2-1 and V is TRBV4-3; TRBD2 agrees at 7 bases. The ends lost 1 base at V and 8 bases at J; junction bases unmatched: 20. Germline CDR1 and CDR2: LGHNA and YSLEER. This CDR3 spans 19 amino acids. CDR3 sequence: CASSQVFGGSDKRSYEQFF. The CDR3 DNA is TGCGCCAGCAGCCAAGTTTTCGGGGGGAGCGACAAGCGTAGCTATGAGCAGTTCTTC.

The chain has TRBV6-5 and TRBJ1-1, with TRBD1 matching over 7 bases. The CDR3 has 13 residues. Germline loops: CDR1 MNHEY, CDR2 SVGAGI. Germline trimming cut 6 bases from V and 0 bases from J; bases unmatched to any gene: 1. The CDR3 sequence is CASRGQVNTEAFF. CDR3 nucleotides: TGTGCCAGCAGAGGACAGGTGAACACTGAAGCTTTCTTT.

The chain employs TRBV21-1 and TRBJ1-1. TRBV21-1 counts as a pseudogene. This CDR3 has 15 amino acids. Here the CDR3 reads CASIPGGNMNTEAFF. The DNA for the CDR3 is TGTGCCAGCATACCTGGGGGGAACATGAACACTGAAGCTTTCTTT.

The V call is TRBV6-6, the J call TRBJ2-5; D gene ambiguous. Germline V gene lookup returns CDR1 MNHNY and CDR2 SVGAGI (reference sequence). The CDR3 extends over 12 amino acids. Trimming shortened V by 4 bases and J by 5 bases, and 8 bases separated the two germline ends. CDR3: CASSSSRETQYF. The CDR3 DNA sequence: TGTGCCAGCAGTTCGAGCCGGGAGACCCAGTACTTC.

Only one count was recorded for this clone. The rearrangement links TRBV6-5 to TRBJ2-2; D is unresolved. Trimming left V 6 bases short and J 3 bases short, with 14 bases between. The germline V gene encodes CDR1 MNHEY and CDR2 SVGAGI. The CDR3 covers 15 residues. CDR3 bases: TGTGCCAGCAGATTTTATTCCCCGTACACCGGGGAGCTGTTTTTT. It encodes CASRFYSPYTGELFF.

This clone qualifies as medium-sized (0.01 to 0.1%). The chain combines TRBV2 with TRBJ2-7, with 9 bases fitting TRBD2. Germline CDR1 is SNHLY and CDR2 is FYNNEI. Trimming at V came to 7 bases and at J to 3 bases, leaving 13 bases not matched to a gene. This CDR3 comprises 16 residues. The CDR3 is CASTFGLAGPGYEQYF. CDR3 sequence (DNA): TGTGCCAGCACCTTCGGGCTAGCGGGACCGGGCTACGAGCAGTACTTC.

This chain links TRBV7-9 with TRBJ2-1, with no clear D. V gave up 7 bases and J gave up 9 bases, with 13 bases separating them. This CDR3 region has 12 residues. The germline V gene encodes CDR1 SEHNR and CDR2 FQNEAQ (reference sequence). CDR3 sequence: CASTQEVGEQFF. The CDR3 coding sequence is TGTGCCAGCACCCAAGAGGTTGGTGAGCAGTTCTTC.

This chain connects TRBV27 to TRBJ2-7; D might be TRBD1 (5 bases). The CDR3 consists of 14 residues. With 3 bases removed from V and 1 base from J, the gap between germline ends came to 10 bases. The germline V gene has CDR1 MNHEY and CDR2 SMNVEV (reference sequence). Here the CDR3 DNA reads TGTGCCAGCAGTTTTCAAGGGGCTTCCTACGAGCAGTACTTC. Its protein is CASSFQGASYEQYF.

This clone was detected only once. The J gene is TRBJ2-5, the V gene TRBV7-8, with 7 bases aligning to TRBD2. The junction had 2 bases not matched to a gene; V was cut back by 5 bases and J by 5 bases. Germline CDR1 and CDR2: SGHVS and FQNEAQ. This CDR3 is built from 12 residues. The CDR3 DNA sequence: TGTGCCAGCAGCCCAGCGGGGGAGACCCAGTACTTC. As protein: CASSPAGETQYF.

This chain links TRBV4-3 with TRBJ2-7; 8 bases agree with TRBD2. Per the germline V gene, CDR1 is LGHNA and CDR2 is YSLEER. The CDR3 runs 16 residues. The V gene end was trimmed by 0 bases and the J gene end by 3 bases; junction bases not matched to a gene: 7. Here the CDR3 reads CASSQESAGGNYEQYF. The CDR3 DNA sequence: TGCGCCAGCAGCCAAGAGTCGGCGGGAGGTAACTACGAGCAGTACTTC.

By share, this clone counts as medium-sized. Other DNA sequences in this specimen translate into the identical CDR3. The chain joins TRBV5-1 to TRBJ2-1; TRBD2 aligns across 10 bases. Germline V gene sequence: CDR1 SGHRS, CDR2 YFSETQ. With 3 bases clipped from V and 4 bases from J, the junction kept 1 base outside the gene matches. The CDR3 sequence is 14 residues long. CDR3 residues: CASSSSGGYNEQFF. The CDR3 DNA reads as TGCGCCAGCAGCTCTAGCGGGGGATACAATGAGCAGTTCTTC.

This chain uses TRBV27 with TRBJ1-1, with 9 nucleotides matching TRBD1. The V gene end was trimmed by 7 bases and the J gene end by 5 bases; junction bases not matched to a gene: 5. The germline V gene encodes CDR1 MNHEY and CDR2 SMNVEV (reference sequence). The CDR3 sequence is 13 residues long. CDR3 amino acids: CASKTGGGTEAFF. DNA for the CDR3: TGTGCCAGCAAGACAGGGGGGGGGACTGAAGCTTTCTTT.

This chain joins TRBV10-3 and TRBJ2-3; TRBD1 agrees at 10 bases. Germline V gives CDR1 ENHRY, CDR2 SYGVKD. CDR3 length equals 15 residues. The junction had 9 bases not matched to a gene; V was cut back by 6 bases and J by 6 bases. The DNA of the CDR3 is TGTGCCATCAGAGCCGGGACAGGGGTCACCGATACGCAGTATTTT. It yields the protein CAIRAGTGVTDTQYF.

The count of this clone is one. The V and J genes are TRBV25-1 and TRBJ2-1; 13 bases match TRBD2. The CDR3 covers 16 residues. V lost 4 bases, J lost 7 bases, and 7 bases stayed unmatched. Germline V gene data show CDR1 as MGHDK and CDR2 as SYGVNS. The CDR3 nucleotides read TGTGCCAGCAGTGGAAGGACTAGCGGGGGCATAAATGAGCAGTTCTTC. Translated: CASSGRTSGGINEQFF.

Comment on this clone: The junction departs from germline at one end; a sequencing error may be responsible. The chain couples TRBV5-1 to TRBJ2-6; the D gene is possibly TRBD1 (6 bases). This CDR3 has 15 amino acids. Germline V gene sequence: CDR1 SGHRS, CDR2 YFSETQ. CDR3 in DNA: TGCGCTAGCAGCGCCAGGGGTGGTGGGGCCAACGTCCTGACTTTC. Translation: CASSARGGGANVLTF.

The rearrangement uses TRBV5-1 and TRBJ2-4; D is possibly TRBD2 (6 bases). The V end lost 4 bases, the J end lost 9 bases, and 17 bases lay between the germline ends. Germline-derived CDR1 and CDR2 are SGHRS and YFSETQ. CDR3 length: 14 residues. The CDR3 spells CASSPLLIGGIQYF. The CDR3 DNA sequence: TGCGCCAGCAGCCCGCTACTCATCGGGGGCATTCAGTACTTC.

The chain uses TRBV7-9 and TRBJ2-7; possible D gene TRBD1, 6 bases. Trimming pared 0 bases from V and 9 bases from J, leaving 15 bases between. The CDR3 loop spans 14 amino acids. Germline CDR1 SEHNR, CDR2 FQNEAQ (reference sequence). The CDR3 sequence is CASSLAQGFAGQYF. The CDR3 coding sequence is TGTGCCAGCAGCTTAGCGCAGGGGTTCGCAGGGCAGTACTTC.

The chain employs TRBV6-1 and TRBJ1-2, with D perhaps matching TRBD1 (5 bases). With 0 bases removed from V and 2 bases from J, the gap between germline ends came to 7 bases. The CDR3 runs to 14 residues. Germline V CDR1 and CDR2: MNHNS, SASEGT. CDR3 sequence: CASSEAKGNYGYTF. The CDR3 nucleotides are TGTGCCAGCAGTGAAGCGAAGGGGAACTATGGCTACACCTTC.

The CDR3 bases are TGTGCCAGCAGCTACAGGGCCATGGGCAATCAGCCCCAGCATTTT. It is translated as CASSYRAMGNQPQHF. The chain links TRBV7-2 to TRBJ1-5; tentative D call: TRBD1 (6 bases). The V gene's germline CDR1 is SGHTA and CDR2 FQGNSA. The CDR3 loop spans 15 amino acids. Trimming stripped 4 bases from V and 2 bases from J, with 12 bases between.

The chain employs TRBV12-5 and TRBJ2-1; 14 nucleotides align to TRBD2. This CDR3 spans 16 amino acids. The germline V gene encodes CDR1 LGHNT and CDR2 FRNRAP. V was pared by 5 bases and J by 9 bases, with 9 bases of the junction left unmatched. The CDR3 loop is CASGPGTSGSTIEQFF. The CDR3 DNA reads TGTGCTAGTGGTCCGGGGACTAGCGGGAGTACTATTGAGCAGTTCTTC. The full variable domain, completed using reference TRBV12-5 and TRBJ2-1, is DARVTQTPRHKVTEMGQEVTMRCQPILGHNTVFWYRQTMMQGLELLAYFRNRAPLDDSGMPKDRFSAEMPDATLATLKIQPSEPRDSAVYFCASGPGTSGSTIEQFFGPGTRLTVL.

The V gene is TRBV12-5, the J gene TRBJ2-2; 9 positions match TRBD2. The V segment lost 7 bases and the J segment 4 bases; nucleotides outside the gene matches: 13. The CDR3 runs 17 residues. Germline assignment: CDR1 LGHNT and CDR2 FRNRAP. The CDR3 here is CASAPSWREGGTGELFF. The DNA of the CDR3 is TGTGCTAGTGCCCCGAGTTGGCGGGAGGGCGGCACCGGGGAGCTGTTTTTT.

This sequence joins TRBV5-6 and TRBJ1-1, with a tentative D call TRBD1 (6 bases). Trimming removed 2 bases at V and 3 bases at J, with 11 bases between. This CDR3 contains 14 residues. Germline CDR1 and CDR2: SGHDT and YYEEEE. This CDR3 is CASSLLGQYTEAFF. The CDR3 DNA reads TGTGCCAGCAGCTTACTTGGACAGTACACTGAAGCTTTCTTT.